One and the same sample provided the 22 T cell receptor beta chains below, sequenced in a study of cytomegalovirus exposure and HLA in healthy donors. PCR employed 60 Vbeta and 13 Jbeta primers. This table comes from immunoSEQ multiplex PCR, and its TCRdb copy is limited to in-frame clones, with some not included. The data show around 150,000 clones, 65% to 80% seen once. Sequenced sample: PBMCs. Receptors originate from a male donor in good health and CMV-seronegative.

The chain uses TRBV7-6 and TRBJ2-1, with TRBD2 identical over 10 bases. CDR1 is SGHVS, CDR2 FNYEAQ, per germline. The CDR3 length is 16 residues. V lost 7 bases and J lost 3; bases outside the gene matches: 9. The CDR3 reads CASNDRLAGIYNEQFF. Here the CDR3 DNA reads TGTGCCAGCAACGACCGACTAGCGGGCATCTACAATGAGCAGTTCTTC.

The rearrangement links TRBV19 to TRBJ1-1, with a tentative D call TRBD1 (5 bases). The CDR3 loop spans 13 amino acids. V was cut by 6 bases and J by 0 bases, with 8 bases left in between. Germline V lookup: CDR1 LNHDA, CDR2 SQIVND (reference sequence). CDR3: CASRTVMNTEAFF. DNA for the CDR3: TGTGCCAGTAGGACAGTTATGAACACTGAAGCTTTCTTT.

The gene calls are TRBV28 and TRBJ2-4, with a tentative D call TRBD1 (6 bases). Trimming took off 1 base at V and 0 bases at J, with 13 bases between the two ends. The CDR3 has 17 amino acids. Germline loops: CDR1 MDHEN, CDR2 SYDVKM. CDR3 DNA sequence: TGTGCCAGCAGTTTATCCGGGACACTAATAGCCAAAAACATTCAGTACTTC. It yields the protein CASSLSGTLIAKNIQYF. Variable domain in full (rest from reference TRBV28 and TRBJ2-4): DVKVTQSSRYLVKRTGEKVFLECVQDMDHENMFWYRQDPGLGLRLIYFSYDVKMKEKGDIPEGYSVSREKKERFSLILESASTNQTSMYLCASSLSGTLIAKNIQYFGAGTRLSVL.

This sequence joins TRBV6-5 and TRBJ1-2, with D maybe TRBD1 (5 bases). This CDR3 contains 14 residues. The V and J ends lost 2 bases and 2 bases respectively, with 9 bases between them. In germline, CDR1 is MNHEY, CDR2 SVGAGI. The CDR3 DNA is TGTGCCAGCAGTTACCGGGGGTTCAACTATGGCTACACCTTC. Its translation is CASSYRGFNYGYTF.

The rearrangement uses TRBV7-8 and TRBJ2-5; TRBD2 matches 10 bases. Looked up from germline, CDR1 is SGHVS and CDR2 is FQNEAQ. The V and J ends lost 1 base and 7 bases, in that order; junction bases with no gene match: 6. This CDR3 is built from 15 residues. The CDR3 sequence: CASSLGLAGVGTQYF. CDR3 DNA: TGTGCCAGCAGCTTAGGTCTAGCGGGGGTTGGGACCCAGTACTTC.

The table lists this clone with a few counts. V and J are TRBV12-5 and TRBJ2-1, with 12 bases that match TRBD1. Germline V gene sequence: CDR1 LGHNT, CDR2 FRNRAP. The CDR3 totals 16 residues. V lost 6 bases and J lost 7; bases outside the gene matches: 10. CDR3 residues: CASGPPRGQGANEQFF. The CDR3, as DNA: TGTGCTAGTGGCCCCCCCCGGGGACAGGGGGCTAATGAGCAGTTCTTC.

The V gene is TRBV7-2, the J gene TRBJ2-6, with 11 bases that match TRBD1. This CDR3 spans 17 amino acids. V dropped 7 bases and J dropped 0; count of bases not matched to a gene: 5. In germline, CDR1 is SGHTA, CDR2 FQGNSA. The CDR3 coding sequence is TGTGCCAGCATGAGGGGGACAGGGGGCTCTGGGGCCAACGTCCTGACTTTC. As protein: CASMRGTGGSGANVLTF.

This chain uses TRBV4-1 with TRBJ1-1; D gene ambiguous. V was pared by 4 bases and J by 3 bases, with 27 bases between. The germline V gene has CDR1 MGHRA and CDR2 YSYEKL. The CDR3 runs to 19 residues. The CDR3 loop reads CASSLNEDGFRRKYTEAFF. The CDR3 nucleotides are TGCGCCAGCAGCCTAAACGAGGATGGGTTCCGGCGTAAGTACACTGAAGCTTTCTTT.

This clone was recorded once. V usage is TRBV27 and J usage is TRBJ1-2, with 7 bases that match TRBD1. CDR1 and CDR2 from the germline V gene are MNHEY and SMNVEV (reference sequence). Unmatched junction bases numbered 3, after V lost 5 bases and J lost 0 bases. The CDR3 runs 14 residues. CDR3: CASSRTGANYGYTF. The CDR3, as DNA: TGTGCCAGCAGTAGGACAGGTGCTAACTATGGCTACACCTTC.

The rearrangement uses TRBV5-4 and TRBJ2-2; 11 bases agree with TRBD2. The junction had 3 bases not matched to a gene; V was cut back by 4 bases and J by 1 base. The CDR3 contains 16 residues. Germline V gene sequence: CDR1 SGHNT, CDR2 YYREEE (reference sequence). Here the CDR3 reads CASSPLAGGNTGELFF. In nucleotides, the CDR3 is TGTGCCAGCAGCCCCCTAGCGGGAGGGAACACCGGGGAGCTGTTTTTT.

The CDR3 DNA reads as TGTGCCAGCAACTCACCCCGGACAGGGGGCACAGATACGCAGTATTTT. It codes for CASNSPRTGGTDTQYF. V usage is TRBV13 and J usage is TRBJ2-3; 9 nucleotides agree with TRBD1. The germline V gene encodes CDR1 PRHDT and CDR2 FYEKMQ (reference sequence). Trimming took 7 bases from V and 1 from J; bases not matched to a gene: 9. This CDR3 is built from 16 residues.

The CDR3 is CASRKDIAQYF. CDR3 sequence (DNA): TGTGCCAGCAGAAAGGACATTGCGCAGTACTTC. This rearrangement joins TRBV6-1 to TRBJ2-7, with D possibly matching TRBD1 (5 bases). This CDR3 region has 11 residues. Per germline, CDR1 MNHNS and CDR2 SASEGT. V lost 6 bases and J 9 bases, leaving 12 bases between the germline ends.

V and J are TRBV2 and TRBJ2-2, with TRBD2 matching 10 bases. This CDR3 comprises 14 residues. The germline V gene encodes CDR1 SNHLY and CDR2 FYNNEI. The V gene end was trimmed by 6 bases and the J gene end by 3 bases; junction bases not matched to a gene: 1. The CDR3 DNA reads TGTGCCAGCAGCCTAGCGGGGGACACCGGGGAGCTGTTTTTT. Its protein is CASSLAGDTGELFF.

The CDR3 sequence: CASSLDSGGTEAFF. The CDR3 coding sequence is TGTGCCAGCAGCTTAGACTCCGGGGGTACTGAAGCTTTCTTT. This chain joins TRBV11-2 and TRBJ1-1; D is possibly TRBD1 (5 bases). V was cut by 0 bases and J by 5 bases, with 10 bases left in between. CDR1 SGHAT and CDR2 FQNNGV come from the germline V gene. This CDR3 is 14 amino acids long.

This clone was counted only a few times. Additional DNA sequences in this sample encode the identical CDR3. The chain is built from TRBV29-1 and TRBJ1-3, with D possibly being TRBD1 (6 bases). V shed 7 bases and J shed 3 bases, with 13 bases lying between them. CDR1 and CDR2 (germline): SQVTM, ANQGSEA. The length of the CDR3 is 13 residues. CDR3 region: CSALTGSGNTIYF. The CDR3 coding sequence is TGCAGCGCCTTAACAGGGAGTGGAAACACCATATATTTT.

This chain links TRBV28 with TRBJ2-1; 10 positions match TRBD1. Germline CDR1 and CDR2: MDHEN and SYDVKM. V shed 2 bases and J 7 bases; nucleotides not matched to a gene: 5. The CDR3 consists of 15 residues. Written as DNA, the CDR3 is TGTGCCAGCAGTTTACCCGGGACAGGGGAGAATGAGCAGTTCTTC. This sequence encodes CASSLPGTGENEQFF.

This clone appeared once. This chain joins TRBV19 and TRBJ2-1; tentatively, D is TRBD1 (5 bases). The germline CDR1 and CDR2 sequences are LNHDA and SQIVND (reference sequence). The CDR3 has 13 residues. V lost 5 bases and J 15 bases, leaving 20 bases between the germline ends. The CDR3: CASSASTPGNLFF. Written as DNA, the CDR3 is TGTGCCAGTAGTGCGAGTACCCCAGGGAACCTGTTCTTC. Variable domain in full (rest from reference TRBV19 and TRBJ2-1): DGGITQSPKYLFRKEGQNVTLSCEQNLNHDAMYWYRQDPGQGLRLIYYSQIVNDFQKGDIAEGYSVSREKKESFPLTVTSAQKNPTAFYLCASSASTPGNLFFGPGTRLTVL.

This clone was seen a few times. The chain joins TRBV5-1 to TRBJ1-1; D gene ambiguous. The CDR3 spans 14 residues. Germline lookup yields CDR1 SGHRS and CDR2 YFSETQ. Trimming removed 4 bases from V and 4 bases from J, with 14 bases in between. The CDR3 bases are TGCGCCAGCAGCGGAGGAGGTAGCGGCACTGAAGCTTTCTTT. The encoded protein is CASSGGGSGTEAFF. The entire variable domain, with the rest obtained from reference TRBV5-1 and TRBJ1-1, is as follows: KAGVTQTPRYLIKTRGQQVTLSCSPISGHRSVSWYQQTPGQGLQFLFEYFSETQRNKGNFPGRFSGRQFSNSRSEMNVSTLELGDSALYLCASSGGGSGTEAFFGQGTRLTVV.

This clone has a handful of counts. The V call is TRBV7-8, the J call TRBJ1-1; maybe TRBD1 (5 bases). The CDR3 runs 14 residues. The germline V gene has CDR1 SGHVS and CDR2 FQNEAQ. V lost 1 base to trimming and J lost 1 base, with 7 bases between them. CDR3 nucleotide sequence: TGTGCCAGCAGCTTAGGGGGCCCGAACACTGAAGCTTTCTTT. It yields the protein CASSLGGPNTEAFF.

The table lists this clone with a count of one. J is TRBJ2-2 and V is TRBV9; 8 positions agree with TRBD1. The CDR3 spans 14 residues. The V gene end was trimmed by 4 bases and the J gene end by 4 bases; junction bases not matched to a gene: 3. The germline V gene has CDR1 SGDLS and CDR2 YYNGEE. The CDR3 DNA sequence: TGTGCCAGCAGCCTCCAGGGGGCCACCGGGGAGCTGTTTTTT. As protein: CASSLQGATGELFF.

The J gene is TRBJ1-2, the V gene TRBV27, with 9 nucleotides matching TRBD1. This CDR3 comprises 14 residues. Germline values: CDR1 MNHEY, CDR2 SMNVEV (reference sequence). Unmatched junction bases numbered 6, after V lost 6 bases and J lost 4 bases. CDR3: CASSLTGGFYGYTF. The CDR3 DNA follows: TGTGCCAGCAGCCTGACAGGGGGTTTCTATGGCTACACCTTC.

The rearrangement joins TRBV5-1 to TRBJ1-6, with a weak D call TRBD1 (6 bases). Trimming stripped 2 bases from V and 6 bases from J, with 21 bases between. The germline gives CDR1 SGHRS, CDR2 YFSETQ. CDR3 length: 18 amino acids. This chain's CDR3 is CASSFGEQQGAPNSPLHF. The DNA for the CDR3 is TGCGCCAGCAGCTTCGGCGAGCAACAGGGCGCCCCTAATTCACCCCTCCACTTT.